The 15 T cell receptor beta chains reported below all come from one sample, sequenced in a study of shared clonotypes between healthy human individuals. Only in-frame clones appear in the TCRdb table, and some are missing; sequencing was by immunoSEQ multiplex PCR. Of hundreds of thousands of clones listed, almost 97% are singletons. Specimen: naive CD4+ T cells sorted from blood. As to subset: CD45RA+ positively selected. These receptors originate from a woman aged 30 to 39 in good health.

The CDR3 DNA follows: TGTGCCAGCTCACCACCACGCAGCGGGAGTCTTTACGAGCAGTACTTC. Encoded protein: CASSPPRSGSLYEQYF. The chain has TRBV18 and TRBJ2-7; 8 nucleotides line up with TRBD2. The CDR3 loop spans 16 amino acids. CDR1 and CDR2 (germline): KGHSH, LQKENI. V trimming: 0 bases; J trimming: 4 bases; junction bases outside the gene matches: 8. Looking up the rest from reference TRBV18 and TRBJ2-7 gives the full variable domain: NAGVMQNPRHLVRRRGQEARLRCSPMKGHSHVYWYRQLPEEGLKFMVYLQKENIIDESGMPKERFSAEFPKEGPSILRIQQVVRGDSAAYFCASSPPRSGSLYEQYFGPGTRLTVT.

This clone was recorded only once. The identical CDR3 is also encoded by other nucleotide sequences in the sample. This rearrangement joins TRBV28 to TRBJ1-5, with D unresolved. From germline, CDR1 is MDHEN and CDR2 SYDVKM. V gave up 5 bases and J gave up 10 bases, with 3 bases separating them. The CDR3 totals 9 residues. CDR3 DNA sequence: TGTGCCAGCAGTCCCCCCCAGCATTTT. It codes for CASSPPQHF. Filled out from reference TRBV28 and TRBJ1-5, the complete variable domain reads DVKVTQSSRYLVKRTGEKVFLECVQDMDHENMFWYRQDPGLGLRLIYFSYDVKMKEKGDIPEGYSVSREKKERFSLILESASTNQTSMYLCASSPPQHFGDGTRLSIL.

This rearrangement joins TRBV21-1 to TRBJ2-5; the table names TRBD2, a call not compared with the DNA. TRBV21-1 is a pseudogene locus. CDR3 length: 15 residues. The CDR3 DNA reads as TGTGCCAGCAGCGAAAAGGGGGAGGGTGGAGAGACCCAGTACTTC. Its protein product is CASSEKGEGGETQYF.

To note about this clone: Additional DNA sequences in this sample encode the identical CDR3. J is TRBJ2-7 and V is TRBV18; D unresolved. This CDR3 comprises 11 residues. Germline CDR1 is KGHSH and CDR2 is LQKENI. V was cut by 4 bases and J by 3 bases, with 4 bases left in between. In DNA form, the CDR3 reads TGTGCCAGCTCACTGCTCTACGAGCAGTACTTC. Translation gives CASSLLYEQYF.

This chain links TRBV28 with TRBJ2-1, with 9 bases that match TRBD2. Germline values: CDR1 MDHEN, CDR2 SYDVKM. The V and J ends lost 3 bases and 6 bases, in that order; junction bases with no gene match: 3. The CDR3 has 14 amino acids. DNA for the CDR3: TGTGCCAGCAGTTTGAGGACTAGCGTCAATGAGCAGTTCTTC. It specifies CASSLRTSVNEQFF.

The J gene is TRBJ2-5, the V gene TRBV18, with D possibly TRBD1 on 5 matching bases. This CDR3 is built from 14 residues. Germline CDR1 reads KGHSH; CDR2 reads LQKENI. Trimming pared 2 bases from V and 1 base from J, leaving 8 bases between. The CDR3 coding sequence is TGTGCCAGCTCACCAAGGACACCCCAAGAGACCCAGTACTTC. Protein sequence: CASSPRTPQETQYF.

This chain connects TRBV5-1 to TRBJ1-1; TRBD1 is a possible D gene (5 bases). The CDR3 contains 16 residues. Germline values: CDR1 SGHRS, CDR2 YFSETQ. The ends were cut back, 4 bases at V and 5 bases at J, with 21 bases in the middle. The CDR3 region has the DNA TGCGCCAGCAGCCTCAGCTTGGGAGGGGAGGGTACTGAAGCTTTCTTT. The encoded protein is CASSLSLGGEGTEAFF.

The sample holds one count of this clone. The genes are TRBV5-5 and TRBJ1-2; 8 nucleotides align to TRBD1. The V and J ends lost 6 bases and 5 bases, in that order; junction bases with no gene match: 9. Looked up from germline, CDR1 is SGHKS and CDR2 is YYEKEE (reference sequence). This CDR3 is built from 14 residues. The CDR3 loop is CASNGQGGWYGYTF. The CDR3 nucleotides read TGTGCCAGCAATGGACAGGGCGGTTGGTATGGCTACACCTTC.

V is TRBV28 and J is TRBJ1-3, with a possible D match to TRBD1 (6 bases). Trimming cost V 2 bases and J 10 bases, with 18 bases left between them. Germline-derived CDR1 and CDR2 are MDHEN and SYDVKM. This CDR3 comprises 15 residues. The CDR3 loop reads CASSLDGGPRYTIYF. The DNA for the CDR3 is TGTGCCAGCAGTTTAGACGGGGGGCCGCGGTATACCATATATTTT.

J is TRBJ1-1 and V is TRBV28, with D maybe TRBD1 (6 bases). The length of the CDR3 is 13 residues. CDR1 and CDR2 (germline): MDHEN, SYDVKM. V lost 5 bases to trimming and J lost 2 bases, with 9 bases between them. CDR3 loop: CASSAGVNTEAFF. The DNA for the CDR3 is TGTGCCAGCAGTGCAGGGGTAAACACTGAAGCTTTCTTT. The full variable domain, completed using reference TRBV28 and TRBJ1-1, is DVKVTQSSRYLVKRTGEKVFLECVQDMDHENMFWYRQDPGLGLRLIYFSYDVKMKEKGDIPEGYSVSREKKERFSLILESASTNQTSMYLCASSAGVNTEAFFGQGTRLTVV.

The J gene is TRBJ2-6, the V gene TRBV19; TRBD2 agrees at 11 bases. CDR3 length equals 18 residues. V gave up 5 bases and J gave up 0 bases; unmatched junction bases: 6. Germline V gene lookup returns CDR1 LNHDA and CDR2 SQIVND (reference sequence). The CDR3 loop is CASSLAGGVISGANVLTF. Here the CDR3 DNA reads TGTGCCAGTAGTCTAGCGGGGGGCGTTATCTCTGGGGCCAACGTCCTGACTTTC.

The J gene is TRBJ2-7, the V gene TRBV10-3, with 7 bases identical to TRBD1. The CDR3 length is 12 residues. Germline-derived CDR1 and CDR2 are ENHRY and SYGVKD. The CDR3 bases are TGTGCGACAGGGACGGTGGGTTACGAGCAGTACTTC. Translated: CATGTVGYEQYF.

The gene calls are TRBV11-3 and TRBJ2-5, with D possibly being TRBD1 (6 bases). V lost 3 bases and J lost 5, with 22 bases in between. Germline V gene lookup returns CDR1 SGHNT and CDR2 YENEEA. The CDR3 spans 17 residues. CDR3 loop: CASSFHFWTEPRETQYF. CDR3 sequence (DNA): TGTGCCAGCAGCTTTCACTTTTGGACAGAGCCCCGGGAGACCCAGTACTTC.

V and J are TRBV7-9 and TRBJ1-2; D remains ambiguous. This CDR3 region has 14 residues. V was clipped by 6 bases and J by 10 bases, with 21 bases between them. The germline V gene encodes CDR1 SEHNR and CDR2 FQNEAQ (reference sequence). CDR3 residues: CASRPQAGFGDYTF. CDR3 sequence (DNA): TGTGCCAGCAGACCCCAAGCGGGATTCGGGGACTACACCTTC.

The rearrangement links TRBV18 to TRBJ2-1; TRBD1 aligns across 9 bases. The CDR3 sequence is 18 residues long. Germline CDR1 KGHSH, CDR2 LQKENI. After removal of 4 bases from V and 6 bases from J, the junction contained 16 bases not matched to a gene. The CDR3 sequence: CASSLGQGNYVGGNEQFF. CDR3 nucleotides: TGTGCCAGCTCACTAGGACAGGGGAACTACGTCGGGGGCAATGAGCAGTTCTTC.